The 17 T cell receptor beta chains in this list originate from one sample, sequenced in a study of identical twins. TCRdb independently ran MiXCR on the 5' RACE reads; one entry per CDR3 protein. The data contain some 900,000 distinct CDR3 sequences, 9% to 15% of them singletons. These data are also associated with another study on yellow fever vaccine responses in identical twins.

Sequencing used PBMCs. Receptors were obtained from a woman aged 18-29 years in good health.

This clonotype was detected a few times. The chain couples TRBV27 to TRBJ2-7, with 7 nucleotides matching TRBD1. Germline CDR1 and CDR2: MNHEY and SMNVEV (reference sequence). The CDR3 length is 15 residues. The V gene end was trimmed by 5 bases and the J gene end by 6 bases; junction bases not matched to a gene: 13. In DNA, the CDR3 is TGTGCCAGCAGTCCCCGGCGAGGGGGCGAGGGCGAGCAGTACTTC. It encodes CASSPRRGGEGEQYF.

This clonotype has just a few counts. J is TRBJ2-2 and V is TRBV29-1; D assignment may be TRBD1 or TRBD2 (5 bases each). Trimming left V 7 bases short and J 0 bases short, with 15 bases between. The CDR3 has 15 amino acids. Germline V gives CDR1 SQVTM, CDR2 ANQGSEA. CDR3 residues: CSATIGAPNTGELFF. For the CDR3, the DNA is TGCAGCGCCACGATCGGGGCCCCGAACACCGGGGAGCTGTTTTTT.

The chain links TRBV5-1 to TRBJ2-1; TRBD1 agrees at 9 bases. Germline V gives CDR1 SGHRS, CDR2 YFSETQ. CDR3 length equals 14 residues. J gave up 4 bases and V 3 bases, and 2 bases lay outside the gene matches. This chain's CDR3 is CASSSDRGYNEQFF. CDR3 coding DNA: TGCGCCAGCAGCTCGGACAGGGGATACAATGAGCAGTTCTTC.

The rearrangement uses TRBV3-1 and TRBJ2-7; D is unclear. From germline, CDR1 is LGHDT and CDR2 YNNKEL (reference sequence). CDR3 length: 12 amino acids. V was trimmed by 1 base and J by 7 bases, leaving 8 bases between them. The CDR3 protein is CASSQVEREQYF. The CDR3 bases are TGTGCCAGCAGCCAAGTGGAGAGGGAGCAGTACTTC.

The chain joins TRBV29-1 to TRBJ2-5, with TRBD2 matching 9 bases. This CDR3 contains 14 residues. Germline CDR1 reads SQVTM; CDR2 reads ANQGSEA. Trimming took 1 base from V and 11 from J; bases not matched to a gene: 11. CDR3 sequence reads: CSVEGLVAGVDQYF. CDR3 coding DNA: TGCAGCGTTGAAGGATTGGTAGCGGGGGTGGATCAGTACTTC.

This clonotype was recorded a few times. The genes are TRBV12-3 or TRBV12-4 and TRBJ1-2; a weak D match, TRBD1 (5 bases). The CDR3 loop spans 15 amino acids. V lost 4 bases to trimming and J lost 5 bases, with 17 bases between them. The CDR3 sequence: CASSWPGGGEYGYTF. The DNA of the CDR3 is TGTGCCAGCAGTTGGCCCGGGGGGGGTGAATATGGCTACACCTTC.

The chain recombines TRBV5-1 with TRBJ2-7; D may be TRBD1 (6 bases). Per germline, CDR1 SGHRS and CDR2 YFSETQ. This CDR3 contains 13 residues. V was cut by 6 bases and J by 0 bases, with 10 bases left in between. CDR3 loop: CASTGTLSYEQYF. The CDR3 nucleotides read TGCGCCAGCACCGGGACACTCTCCTACGAGCAGTACTTC. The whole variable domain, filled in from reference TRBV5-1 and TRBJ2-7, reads KAGVTQTPRYLIKTRGQQVTLSCSPISGHRSVSWYQQTPGQGLQFLFEYFSETQRNKGNFPGRFSGRQFSNSRSEMNVSTLELGDSALYLCASTGTLSYEQYFGPGTRLTVT.

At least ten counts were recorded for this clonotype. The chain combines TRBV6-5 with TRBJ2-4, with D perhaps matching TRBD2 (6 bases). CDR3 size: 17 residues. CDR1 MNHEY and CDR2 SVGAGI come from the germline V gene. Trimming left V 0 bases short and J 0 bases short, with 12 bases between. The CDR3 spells CASSYSVGGLAKNIQYF. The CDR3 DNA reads TGTGCCAGCAGTTACTCCGTCGGGGGACTAGCCAAAAACATTCAGTACTTC.

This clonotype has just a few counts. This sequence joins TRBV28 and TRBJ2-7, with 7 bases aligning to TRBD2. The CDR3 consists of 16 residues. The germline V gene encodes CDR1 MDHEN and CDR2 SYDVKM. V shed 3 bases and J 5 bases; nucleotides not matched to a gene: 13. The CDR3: CASSFGRAGARDEQYF. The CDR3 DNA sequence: TGTGCCAGCAGTTTTGGTAGGGCGGGAGCTAGGGACGAGCAGTACTTC. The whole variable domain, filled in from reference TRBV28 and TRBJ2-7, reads DVKVTQSSRYLVKRTGEKVFLECVQDMDHENMFWYRQDPGLGLRLIYFSYDVKMKEKGDIPEGYSVSREKKERFSLILESASTNQTSMYLCASSFGRAGARDEQYFGPGTRLTVT.

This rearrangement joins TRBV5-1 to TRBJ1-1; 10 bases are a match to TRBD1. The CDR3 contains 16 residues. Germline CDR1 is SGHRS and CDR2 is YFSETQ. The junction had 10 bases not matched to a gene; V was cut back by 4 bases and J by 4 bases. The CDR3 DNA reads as TGCGCCAGCAGCACCGGGACAGGGGTAGGAAGCACTGAAGCTTTCTTT. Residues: CASSTGTGVGSTEAFF.

The CDR3 sequence: CASSLWDRGADTQYF. As DNA, the CDR3 is TGCGCCAGCAGCCTATGGGACAGGGGGGCAGATACGCAGTATTTT. The rearrangement uses TRBV5-1 and TRBJ2-3, with TRBD1 matching 11 bases. Trimming cost V 4 bases and J 4 bases; bases outside gene matches: 5. The CDR3 totals 15 residues. CDR1 is SGHRS, CDR2 YFSETQ, per germline.

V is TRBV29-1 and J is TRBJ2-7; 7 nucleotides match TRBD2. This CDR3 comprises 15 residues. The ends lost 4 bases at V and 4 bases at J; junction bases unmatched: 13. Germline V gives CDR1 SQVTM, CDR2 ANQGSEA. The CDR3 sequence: CSVVWSGGGRYEQYF. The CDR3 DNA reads TGCAGCGTTGTGTGGTCTGGCGGCGGGAGATACGAGCAGTACTTC.

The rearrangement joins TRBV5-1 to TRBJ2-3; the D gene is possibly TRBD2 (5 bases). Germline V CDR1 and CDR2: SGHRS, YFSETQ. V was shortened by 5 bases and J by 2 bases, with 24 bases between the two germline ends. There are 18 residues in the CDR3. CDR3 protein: CASRGALSREKNTDTQYF. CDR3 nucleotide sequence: TGCGCCAGCAGGGGAGCCTTGAGTAGGGAAAAAAACACAGATACGCAGTATTTT.

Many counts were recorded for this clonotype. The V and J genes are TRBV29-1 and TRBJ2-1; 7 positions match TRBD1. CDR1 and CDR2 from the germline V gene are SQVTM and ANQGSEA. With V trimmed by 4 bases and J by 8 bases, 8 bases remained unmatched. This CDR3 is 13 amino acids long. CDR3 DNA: TGCAGCGTTGTGACAGGGACCTGGGATGAGCAGTTCTTC. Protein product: CSVVTGTWDEQFF.

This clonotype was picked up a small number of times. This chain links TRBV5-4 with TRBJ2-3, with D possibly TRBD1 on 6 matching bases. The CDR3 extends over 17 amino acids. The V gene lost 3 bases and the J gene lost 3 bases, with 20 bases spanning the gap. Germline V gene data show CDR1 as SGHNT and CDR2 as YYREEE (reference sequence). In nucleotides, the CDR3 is TGTGCCAGCAGCTCAAAACAGGGTGCGAAAGGGACAGATACGCAGTATTTT. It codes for CASSSKQGAKGTDTQYF.

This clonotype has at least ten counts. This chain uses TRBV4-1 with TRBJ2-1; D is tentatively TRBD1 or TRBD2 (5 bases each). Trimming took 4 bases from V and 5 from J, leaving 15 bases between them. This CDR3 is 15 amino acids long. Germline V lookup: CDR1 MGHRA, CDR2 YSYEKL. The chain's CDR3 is CASSPLGVGNNEQFF. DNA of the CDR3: TGCGCCAGCAGCCCCCTGGGGGTCGGTAACAATGAGCAGTTCTTC.

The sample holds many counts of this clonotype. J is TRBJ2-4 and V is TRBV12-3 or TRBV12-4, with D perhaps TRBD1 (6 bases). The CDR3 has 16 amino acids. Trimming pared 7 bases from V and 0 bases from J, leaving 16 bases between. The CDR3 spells CASNPGGTLAKNIQYF. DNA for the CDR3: TGTGCCAGCAATCCGGGTGGGACATTAGCCAAAAACATTCAGTACTTC.